These 3 T cell receptor beta chains share one sample of origin, sequenced in a study of post-analysis software for immune sequencing data. Whole-study results and caveats: Controls showed lower frequencies than patients for roughly five TRBV segments, and TRBV5-6, TRBV5-1 and TRBV20-1 were among these.

Their cognate antigens are unknown. Unique molecular identifiers featured in each of the TCR beta cDNA libraries. TCRdb re-called the PCR reads through MiXCR, storing one row per CDR3 protein. The sample has about 200,000 distinct CDR3 sequences, roughly 30% seen once. The sequenced sample consisted of blood. These receptors were taken from a girl aged 2-17 years with multiple sclerosis.

This CDR3 reads CSASGTASAYEQYF. For the CDR3, the DNA is TGCAGTGCTAGCGGGACAGCTAGCGCCTACGAGCAGTACTTC. The rearrangement joins TRBV20-1 to TRBJ2-7; tentatively, D is TRBD1 (7 bases). Germline V gives CDR1 DFQATT, CDR2 SNEGSKA (reference sequence). Trimming removed 3 bases at V and 2 bases at J, with 14 bases between. This CDR3 is 14 amino acids long.

There are many counts of this clonotype. The rearrangement links TRBV29-1 to TRBJ2-3; D is perhaps TRBD1 or TRBD2 (5 bases each). Germline CDR1 is SQVTM and CDR2 is ANQGSEA. The CDR3 runs to 10 residues. Trimming removed 6 bases from V and 11 bases from J, with 12 bases in between. The CDR3 nucleotides are TGCAGCGTCCTCCGGGACGGGCAGTATTTT. It is translated as CSVLRDGQYF.

Ten or more counts support this clonotype. The V call is TRBV6-5, the J call TRBJ2-7; tentative D call: TRBD1 (6 bases). Germline V gives CDR1 MNHEY, CDR2 SVGAGI. The V and J ends lost 3 bases and 4 bases respectively, with 13 bases between them. The CDR3 length is 14 residues. The CDR3 coding sequence is TGTGCCAGCAGTTATCGGGACACCAATTACGAGCAGTACTTC. Protein: CASSYRDTNYEQYF.